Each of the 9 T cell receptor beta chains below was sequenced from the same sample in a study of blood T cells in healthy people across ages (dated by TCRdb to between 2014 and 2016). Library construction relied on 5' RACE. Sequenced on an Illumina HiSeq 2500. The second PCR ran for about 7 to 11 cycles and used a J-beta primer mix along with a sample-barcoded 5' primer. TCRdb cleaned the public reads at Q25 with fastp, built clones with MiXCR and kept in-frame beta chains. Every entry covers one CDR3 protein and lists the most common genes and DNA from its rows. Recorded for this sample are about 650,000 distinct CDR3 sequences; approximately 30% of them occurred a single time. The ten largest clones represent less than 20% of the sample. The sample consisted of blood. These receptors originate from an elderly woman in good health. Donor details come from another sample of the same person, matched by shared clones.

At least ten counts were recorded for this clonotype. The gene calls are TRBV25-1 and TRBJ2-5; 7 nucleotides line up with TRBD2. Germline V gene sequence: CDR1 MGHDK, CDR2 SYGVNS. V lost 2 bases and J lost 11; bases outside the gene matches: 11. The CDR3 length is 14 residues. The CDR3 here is CASSETVGGGEQYF. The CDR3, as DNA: TGTGCCAGCAGTGAAACCGTTGGGGGAGGGGAGCAGTACTTC.

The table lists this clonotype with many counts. This chain's CDR3 is CASSLRRGEVQYF. Here the CDR3 DNA reads TGTGCCAGCAGTTTACGGCGGGGGGAAGTGCAGTACTTC. The chain carries TRBV27 and TRBJ2-7; 8 nucleotides line up with TRBD2. The length of the CDR3 is 13 residues. The germline gives CDR1 MNHEY, CDR2 SMNVEV (reference sequence). The V and J ends lost 2 bases and 9 bases, in that order; junction bases with no gene match: 6.

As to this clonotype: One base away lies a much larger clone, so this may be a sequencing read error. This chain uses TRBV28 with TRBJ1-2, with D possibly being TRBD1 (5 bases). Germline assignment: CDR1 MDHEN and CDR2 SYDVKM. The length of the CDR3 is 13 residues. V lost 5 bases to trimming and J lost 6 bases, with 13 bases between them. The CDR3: CASSGAGGHGYTF. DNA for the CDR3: TGTGCCAGCAGTGGGGCAGGAGGCCATGGCTACACCTTC.

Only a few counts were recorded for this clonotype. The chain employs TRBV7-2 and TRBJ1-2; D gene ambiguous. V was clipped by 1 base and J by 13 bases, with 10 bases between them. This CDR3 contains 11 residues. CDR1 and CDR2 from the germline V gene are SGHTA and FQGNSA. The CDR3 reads CASSLGVPRTF. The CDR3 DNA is TGTGCCAGCAGCTTAGGAGTCCCCCGCACCTTC.

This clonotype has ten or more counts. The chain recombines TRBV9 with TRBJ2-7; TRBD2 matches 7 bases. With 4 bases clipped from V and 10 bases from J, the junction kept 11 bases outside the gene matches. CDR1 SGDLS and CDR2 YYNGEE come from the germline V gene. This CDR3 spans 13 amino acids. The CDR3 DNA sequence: TGTGCCAGCAGCCCAGCTTTCCGGGGGGACCAGTACTTC. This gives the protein CASSPAFRGDQYF.

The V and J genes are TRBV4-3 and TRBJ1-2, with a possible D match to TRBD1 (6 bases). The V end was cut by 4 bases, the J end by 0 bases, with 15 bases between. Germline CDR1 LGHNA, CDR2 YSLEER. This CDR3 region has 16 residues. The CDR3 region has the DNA TGCGCCAGCAGCCCAGACGGGGGACAAGCTAACTATGGCTACACCTTC. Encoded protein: CASSPDGGQANYGYTF.

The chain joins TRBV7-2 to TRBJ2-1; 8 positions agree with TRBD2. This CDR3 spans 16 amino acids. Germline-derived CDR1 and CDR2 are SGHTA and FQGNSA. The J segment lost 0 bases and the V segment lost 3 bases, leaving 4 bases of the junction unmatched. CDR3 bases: TGTGCCAGCAGCTTTCAAGCGGGAGTCTCCTACAATGAGCAGTTCTTC. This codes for CASSFQAGVSYNEQFF. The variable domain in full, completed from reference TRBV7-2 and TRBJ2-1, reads GAGVSQSPSNKVTEKGKDVELRCDPISGHTALYWYRQSLGQGLEFLIYFQGNSAPDKSGLPSDRFSAERTGGSVSTLTIQRTQQEDSAVYLCASSFQAGVSYNEQFFGPGTRLTVL.

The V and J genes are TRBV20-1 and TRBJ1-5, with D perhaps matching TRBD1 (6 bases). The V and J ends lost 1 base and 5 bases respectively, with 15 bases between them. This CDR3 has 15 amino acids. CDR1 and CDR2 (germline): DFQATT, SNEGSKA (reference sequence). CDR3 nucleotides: TGCAGTGCTAGAGGGGGACCAGGGGAAGATCAGCCCCAGCATTTT. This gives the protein CSARGGPGEDQPQHF.

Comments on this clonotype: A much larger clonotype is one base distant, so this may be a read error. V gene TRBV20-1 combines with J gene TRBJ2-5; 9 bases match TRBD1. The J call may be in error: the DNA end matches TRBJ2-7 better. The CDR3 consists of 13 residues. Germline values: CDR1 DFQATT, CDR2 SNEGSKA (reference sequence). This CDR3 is CSARQGVLNEQYF. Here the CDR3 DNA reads TGCAGTGCTCGACAGGGGGTGCTAAACGAGCAGTACTTC.